This T cell receptor beta chain emerged from a study of blood T cell repertoires in COVID-19. Assay used: immunoSEQ multiplex PCR; TCRdb lists only in-frame clones, some missing. The table records roughly 240,000 clones, about 88% of them present only once. CDR1 is SGHTA, CDR2 FQGNSA, per germline. The CDR3 length is 16 residues. The J segment lost 3 bases and the V segment lost 5 bases, leaving 7 bases of the junction unmatched. The specimen sequenced was peripheral blood. The genes are TRBV7-2 and TRBJ2-2; 9 positions agree with TRBD2. This receptor was obtained from a man between 18 and 29 years old with active or convalescent COVID-19. The CDR3 DNA reads as TGTGCCAGCAGCGAACTAGCGGGCAAACACACCGGGGAGCTGTTTTTT. Amino acids: CASSELAGKHTGELFF.